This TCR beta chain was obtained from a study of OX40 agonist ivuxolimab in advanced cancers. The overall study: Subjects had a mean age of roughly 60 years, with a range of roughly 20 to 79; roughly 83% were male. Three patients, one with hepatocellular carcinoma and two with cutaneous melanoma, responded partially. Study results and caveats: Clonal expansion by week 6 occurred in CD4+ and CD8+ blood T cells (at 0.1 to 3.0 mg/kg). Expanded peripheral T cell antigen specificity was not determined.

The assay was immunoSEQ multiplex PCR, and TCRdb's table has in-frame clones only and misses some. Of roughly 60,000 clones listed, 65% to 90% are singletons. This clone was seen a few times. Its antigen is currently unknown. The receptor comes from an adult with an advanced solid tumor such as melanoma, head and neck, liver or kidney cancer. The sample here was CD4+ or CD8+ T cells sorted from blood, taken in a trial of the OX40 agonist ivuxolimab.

In DNA form, the CDR3 reads TGTGCCAGTAGTATCGGCCGGTCCCGAAGTCAACCCCAGCATTTT. Protein sequence: CASSIGRSRSQPQHF. The chain couples TRBV19 to TRBJ1-5, with D unresolved. Germline V gene sequence: CDR1 LNHDA, CDR2 SQIVND (reference sequence). The CDR3 has 15 residues. V was clipped by 3 bases and J by 10 bases, with 19 bases between them.